What follows describes a single T cell receptor beta chain. Its matching antigen is unknown. The data are from a study of OX40 agonist ivuxolimab in advanced cancers. Across the whole study: Aged about 20 to 85 with a mean of roughly 63 years, they were around 83% male.

Only in-frame clones appear in the TCRdb table, and some are missing; sequencing was by immunoSEQ multiplex PCR. The table lists 70,000 or so clones, 84% of them singletons. This CDR3 comprises 12 residues. Germline-derived CDR1 and CDR2 are MDHEN and SYDVKM. V gave up 8 bases and J gave up 4 bases, with 11 bases separating them. Samples were taken at baseline and on day 1 of cycles 4 and 7. Study outcomes and limitations: The antigen specificity of the peripheral T cells (those that were expanded) was not determined.

The V call is TRBV28, the J call TRBJ1-1, with TRBD1 as a possible D gene (5 bases). Sequences were derived from CD4+ or CD8+ T cells sorted from blood, sampled in a trial of the OX40 agonist ivuxolimab. The receptor was derived from an adult with an advanced solid tumor such as melanoma, head and neck, liver or kidney cancer. The CDR3 DNA follows: TGTGCCAGCCACTATAGGGGCACTGAAGCTTTCTTT. The encoded protein is CASHYRGTEAFF.